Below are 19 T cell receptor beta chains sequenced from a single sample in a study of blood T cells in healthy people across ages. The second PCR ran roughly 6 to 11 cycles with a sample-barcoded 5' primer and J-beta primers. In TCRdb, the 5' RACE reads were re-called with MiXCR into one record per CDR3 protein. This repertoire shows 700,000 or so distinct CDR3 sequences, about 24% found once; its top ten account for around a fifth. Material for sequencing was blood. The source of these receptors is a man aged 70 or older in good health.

The CDR3 DNA reads TGTGCCAGCAGCCGCCTGCAGGGAAGCACAGATACGCAGTATTTT. Amino acids: CASSRLQGSTDTQYF. V usage is TRBV7-9 and J usage is TRBJ2-3; tentatively, D is TRBD1 (5 bases). With 5 bases removed from V and 0 bases from J, the gap between germline ends came to 12 bases. Germline V gene data show CDR1 as SEHNR and CDR2 as FQNEAQ (reference sequence). This CDR3 spans 15 amino acids.

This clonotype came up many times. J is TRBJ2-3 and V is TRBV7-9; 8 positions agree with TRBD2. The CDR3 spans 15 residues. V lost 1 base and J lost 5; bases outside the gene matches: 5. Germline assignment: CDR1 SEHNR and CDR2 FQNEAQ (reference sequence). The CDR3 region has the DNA TGTGCCAGCAGCTTAGGCGGACGGGAGGGAGATACGCAGTATTTT. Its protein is CASSLGGREGDTQYF.

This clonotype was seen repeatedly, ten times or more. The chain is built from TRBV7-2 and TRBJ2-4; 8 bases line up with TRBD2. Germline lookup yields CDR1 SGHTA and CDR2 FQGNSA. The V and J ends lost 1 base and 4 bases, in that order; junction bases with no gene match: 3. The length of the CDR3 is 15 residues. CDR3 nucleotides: TGTGCCAGCAGCTTAGGGTTAGCGGGGAAAAACATTCAGTACTTC. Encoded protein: CASSLGLAGKNIQYF. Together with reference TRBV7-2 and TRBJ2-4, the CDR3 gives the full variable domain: GAGVSQSPSNKVTEKGKDVELRCDPISGHTALYWYRQSLGQGLEFLIYFQGNSAPDKSGLPSDRFSAERTGGSVSTLTIQRTQQEDSAVYLCASSLGLAGKNIQYFGAGTRLSVL.

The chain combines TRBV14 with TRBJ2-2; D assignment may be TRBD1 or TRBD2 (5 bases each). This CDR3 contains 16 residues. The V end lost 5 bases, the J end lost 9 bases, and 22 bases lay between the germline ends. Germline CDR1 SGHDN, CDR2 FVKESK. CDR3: CASSAGDPSLYRELFF. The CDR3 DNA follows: TGTGCCAGCAGCGCTGGGGACCCCTCCCTATACCGGGAGCTGTTTTTT.

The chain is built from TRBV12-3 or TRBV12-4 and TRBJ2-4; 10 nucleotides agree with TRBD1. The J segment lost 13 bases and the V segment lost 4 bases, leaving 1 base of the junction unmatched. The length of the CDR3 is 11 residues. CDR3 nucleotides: TGTGCCAGCAGTTGGGACAGGGGACAGTACTTC. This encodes CASSWDRGQYF.

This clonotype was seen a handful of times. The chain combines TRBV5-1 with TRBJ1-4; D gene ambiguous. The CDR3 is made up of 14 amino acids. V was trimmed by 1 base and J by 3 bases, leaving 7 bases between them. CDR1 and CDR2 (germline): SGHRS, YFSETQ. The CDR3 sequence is CASSLQSSNEKLFF. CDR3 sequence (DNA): TGCGCCAGCAGCTTGCAGAGTTCTAATGAAAAACTGTTTTTT.

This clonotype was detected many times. The CDR3 is CAIGRDRGTDTQYF. The CDR3 region has the DNA TGTGCCATCGGCAGGGACAGGGGGACAGATACGCAGTATTTT. The V and J genes are TRBV10-3 and TRBJ2-3; the match to TRBD1 covers 11 bases. This CDR3 has 14 residues. Looked up from germline, CDR1 is ENHRY and CDR2 is SYGVKD. V trimming: 8 bases; J trimming: 3 bases; junction bases outside the gene matches: 4.

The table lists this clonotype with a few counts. The CDR3 region is CASSPQRTAQYF. The CDR3, as DNA: TGTGCCAGCAGCCCCCAGCGAACGGCCCAGTACTTC. V and J are TRBV28 and TRBJ2-5; no reliable D call. This CDR3 region has 12 residues. Germline V gene sequence: CDR1 MDHEN, CDR2 SYDVKM. V lost 6 bases to trimming and J lost 9 bases, with 14 bases between them.

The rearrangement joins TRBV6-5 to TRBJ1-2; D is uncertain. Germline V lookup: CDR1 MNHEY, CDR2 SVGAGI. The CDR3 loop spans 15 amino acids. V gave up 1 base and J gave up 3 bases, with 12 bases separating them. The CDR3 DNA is TGTGCCAGCAGTTACTTGGCCAACCCCTACTATGGCTACACCTTC. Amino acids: CASSYLANPYYGYTF.

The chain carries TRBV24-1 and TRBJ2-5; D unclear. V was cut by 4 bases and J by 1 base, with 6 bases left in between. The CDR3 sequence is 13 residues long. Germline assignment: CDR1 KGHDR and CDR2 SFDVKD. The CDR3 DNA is TGTGCCACCAGTGACCCATCCCAAGAGACCCAGTACTTC. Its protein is CATSDPSQETQYF.

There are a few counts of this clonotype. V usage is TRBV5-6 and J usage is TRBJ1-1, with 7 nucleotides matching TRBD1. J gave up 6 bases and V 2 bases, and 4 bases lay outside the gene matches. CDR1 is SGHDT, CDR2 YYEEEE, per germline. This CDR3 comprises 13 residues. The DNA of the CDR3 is TGTGCCAGCAGCTTACCGACAGGGCCTGAAGCTTTCTTT. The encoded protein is CASSLPTGPEAFF.

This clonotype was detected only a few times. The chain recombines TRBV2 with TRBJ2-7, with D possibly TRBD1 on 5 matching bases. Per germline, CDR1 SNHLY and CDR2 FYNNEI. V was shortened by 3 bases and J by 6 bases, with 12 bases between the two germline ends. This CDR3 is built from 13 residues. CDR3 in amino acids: CASSETPQGEQYF. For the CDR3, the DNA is TGTGCCAGCAGTGAGACGCCTCAGGGCGAGCAGTACTTC.

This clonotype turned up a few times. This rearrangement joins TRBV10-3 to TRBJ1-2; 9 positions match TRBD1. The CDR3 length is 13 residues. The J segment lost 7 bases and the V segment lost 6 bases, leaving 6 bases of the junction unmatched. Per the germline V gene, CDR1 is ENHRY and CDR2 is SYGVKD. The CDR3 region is CAIRGQGQGGYTF. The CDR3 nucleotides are TGTGCCATCAGAGGACAGGGACAGGGTGGCTACACCTTC.

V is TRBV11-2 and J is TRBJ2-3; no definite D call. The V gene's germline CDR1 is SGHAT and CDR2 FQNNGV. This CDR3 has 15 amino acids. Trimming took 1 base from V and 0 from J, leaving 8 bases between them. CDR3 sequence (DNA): TGTGCCAGCAGCTTAGTACCCGGGAGCACAGATACGCAGTATTTT. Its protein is CASSLVPGSTDTQYF.

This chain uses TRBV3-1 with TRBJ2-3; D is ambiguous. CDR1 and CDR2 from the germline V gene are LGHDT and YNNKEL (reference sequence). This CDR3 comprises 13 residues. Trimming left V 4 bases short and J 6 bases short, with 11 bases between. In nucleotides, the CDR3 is TGTGCCAGCAGCCGTCTGGGTGGGGATACGCAGTATTTT. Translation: CASSRLGGDTQYF.

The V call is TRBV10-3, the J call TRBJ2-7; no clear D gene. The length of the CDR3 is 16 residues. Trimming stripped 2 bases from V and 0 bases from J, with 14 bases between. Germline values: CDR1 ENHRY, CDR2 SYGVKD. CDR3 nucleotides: TGTGCCATCAGTGAGGCCCGGCGCCGAAACTCCTACGAGCAGTACTTC. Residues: CAISEARRRNSYEQYF.

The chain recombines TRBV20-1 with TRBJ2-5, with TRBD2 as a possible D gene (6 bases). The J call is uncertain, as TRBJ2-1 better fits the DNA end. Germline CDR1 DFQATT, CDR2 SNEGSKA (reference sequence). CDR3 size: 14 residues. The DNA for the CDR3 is TGCAGTGCTAGGAGGCGGGGTTGGGACAATGAGCAGTTCTTC. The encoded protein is CSARRRGWDNEQFF.

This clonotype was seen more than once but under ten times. The CDR3 reads CSVMPTSTDTQYF. DNA for the CDR3: TGCAGCGTTATGCCTACTTCCACAGATACGCAGTATTTT. The chain carries TRBV29-1 and TRBJ2-3; D gene ambiguous. The V gene's germline CDR1 is SQVTM and CDR2 ANQGSEA. V shed 5 bases and J shed 2 bases, with 11 bases lying between them. The CDR3 loop spans 13 amino acids.

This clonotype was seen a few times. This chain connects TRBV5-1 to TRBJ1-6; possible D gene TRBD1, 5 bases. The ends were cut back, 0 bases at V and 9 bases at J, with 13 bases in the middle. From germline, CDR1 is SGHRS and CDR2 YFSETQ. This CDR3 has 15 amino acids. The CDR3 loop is CASSLEGSQGSPLHF. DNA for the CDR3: TGCGCCAGCAGCTTGGAGGGCTCCCAGGGTTCACCCCTCCACTTT.